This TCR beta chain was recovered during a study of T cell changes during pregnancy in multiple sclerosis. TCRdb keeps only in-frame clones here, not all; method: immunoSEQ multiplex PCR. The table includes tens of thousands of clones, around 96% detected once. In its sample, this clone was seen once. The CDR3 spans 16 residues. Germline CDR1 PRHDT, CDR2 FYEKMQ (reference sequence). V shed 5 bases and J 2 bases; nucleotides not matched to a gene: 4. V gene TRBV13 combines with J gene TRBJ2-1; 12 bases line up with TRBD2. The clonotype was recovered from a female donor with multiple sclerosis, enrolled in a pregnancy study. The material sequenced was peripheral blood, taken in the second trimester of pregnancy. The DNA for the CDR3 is TGTGCCAGCAGCCCGCGACTAGCGGGAGCCTACAATGAGCAGTTCTTC. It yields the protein CASSPRLAGAYNEQFF.